Shown below are 24 T cell receptor beta chains from a single sample sequenced in a study of shared T cell receptors in the human thymus. Profiled with immunoSEQ multiplex PCR; TCRdb holds only in-frame clones, not every one. The sample shows hundreds of thousands of clones, 80% to 90% of them seen only once. This sample was also put to use in a study of human thymus T cells.

Input material: thymocytes. All receptors come from a boy under two years old with a congenital heart defect.

This clone was observed a handful of times. The chain recombines TRBV19 with TRBJ1-2; 8 positions match TRBD1. CDR1 LNHDA and CDR2 SQIVND come from the germline V gene (reference sequence). The CDR3 contains 15 residues. Trimming took 6 bases from V and 4 from J; bases not matched to a gene: 10. In DNA, the CDR3 is TGTGCCAGTAGATTCGGGGACAGGCGAGCCTATGGCTACACCTTC. This codes for CASRFGDRRAYGYTF. Full variable domain (outside the CDR3, taken from reference TRBV19 and TRBJ1-2): DGGITQSPKYLFRKEGQNVTLSCEQNLNHDAMYWYRQDPGQGLRLIYYSQIVNDFQKGDIAEGYSVSREKKESFPLTVTSAQKNPTAFYLCASRFGDRRAYGYTFGSGTRLTVV.

The rearrangement links TRBV29-1 to TRBJ2-3, with TRBD2 as a possible D gene (5 bases). There are 12 residues in the CDR3. The germline V gene encodes CDR1 SQVTM and CDR2 ANQGSEA. Trimming cost V 5 bases and J 4 bases, with 10 bases left between them. DNA for the CDR3: TGCAGCGTTCGGGAAAACGCAGATACGCAGTATTTT. Protein: CSVRENADTQYF.

This clone was picked up one time. V usage is TRBV7-8 and J usage is TRBJ1-6; the D gene is possibly TRBD1 (5 bases). The CDR3 consists of 15 residues. The V end lost 4 bases, the J end lost 1 base, and 8 bases lay between the germline ends. Germline values: CDR1 SGHVS, CDR2 FQNEAQ. CDR3 residues: CASSWGGSYNSPLHF. The CDR3 DNA follows: TGTGCCAGCAGCTGGGGGGGTTCCTATAATTCACCCCTCCACTTT.

The chain recombines TRBV19 with TRBJ1-1; 7 positions match TRBD1. J gave up 2 bases and V 10 bases, and 19 bases lay outside the gene matches. Germline CDR1 LNHDA, CDR2 SQIVND (reference sequence). The CDR3 sequence is 17 residues long. The CDR3 here is CAIKDGRWDSTNTEAFF. The CDR3 DNA sequence: TGTGCCATCAAGGATGGTCGGTGGGACAGTACTAACACTGAAGCTTTCTTT.

The V call is TRBV19, the J call TRBJ2-1; unclear D gene. Trimming pared 2 bases from V and 7 bases from J, leaving 9 bases between. The CDR3 spans 13 residues. The germline CDR1 and CDR2 sequences are LNHDA and SQIVND (reference sequence). CDR3 loop: CASSIWQMNEQFF. CDR3 nucleotide sequence: TGTGCCAGTAGTATATGGCAGATGAATGAGCAGTTCTTC.

CDR3 residues: CASSLSRGANYGYTF. The CDR3 coding sequence is TGTGCCAGCAGTTTATCCCGGGGGGCAAACTATGGCTACACCTTC. The chain is built from TRBV28 and TRBJ1-2; TRBD1 might be the D (6 bases). From germline, CDR1 is MDHEN and CDR2 SYDVKM. Trimming shortened V by 1 base and J by 2 bases, and 11 bases separated the two germline ends. The CDR3 consists of 15 residues.

The chain uses TRBV15 and TRBJ2-1, with 9 bases lining up with TRBD2. Germline V lookup: CDR1 LNHNV, CDR2 YYDKDF (reference sequence). This CDR3 region has 16 residues. The V segment lost 3 bases and the J segment 7 bases; nucleotides outside the gene matches: 10. CDR3 sequence reads: CATSRGSGRIGNEQFF. Written as DNA, the CDR3 is TGTGCCACCAGCAGGGGTAGCGGGAGAATAGGGAATGAGCAGTTCTTC.

This clone has just a few counts. The rearrangement links TRBV28 to TRBJ1-2; unclear D gene. Germline V lookup: CDR1 MDHEN, CDR2 SYDVKM. V was trimmed by 3 bases and J by 4 bases, leaving 9 bases between them. This CDR3 region has 13 residues. CDR3 in amino acids: CASSFREIYGYTF. Here the CDR3 DNA reads TGTGCCAGCAGTTTCCGGGAGATCTATGGCTACACCTTC.

This clone was counted a few times. V and J are TRBV19 and TRBJ1-4; maybe TRBD1 (6 bases). V dropped 4 bases and J dropped 8 bases, with 14 bases sitting between them. The CDR3 is made up of 14 amino acids. Germline CDR1 reads LNHDA; CDR2 reads SQIVND (reference sequence). CDR3 nucleotides: TGTGCCAGTAGTACCGGGGGGGCCGGAGAAAAACTGTTTTTT. Translation gives CASSTGGAGEKLFF.

The chain links TRBV6-1 to TRBJ1-5; D uncertain. Germline assignment: CDR1 MNHNS and CDR2 SASEGT. V lost 2 bases, J lost 0 bases, and 8 bases lay in between. The CDR3 length is 15 residues. CDR3 DNA sequence: TGTGCCAGCAGTGAATGGCAGGATAGCAATCAGCCCCAGCATTTT. Protein sequence: CASSEWQDSNQPQHF.

This sequence joins TRBV11-2 and TRBJ2-1; maybe TRBD2 (5 bases). CDR3 length: 12 residues. Germline lookup yields CDR1 SGHAT and CDR2 FQNNGV. The V end was cut by 4 bases, the J end by 15 bases, with 16 bases between. CDR3 residues: CASSSDGAEGFF. Here the CDR3 DNA reads TGTGCCAGCAGCTCAGACGGAGCCGAGGGGTTCTTC.

This clone was counted between two and nine times. The chain carries TRBV4-2 and TRBJ1-5; 11 nucleotides match TRBD1. Looked up from germline, CDR1 is LGHNA and CDR2 is YNFKEQ. V gave up 3 bases and J gave up 0 bases; unmatched junction bases: 7. This CDR3 region has 18 residues. Written as DNA, the CDR3 is TGTGCCAGCAGCCATAGGGACAGGGGGGTCGATAGCAATCAGCCCCAGCATTTT. This sequence encodes CASSHRDRGVDSNQPQHF.

The chain couples TRBV29-1 to TRBJ2-7, with D possibly matching TRBD1 (5 bases). V was shortened by 5 bases and J by 5 bases, with 19 bases between the two germline ends. Germline CDR1 and CDR2: SQVTM and ANQGSEA. The CDR3 totals 14 residues. The chain's CDR3 is CSVIPGHGRHEQYF. As DNA, the CDR3 is TGCAGCGTTATCCCCGGACACGGTCGGCACGAGCAGTACTTC.

The chain is built from TRBV6-5 and TRBJ1-4, with 9 bases that match TRBD1. The CDR3 runs to 15 residues. The germline CDR1 and CDR2 sequences are MNHEY and SVGAGI. The V segment lost 4 bases and the J segment 8 bases; nucleotides outside the gene matches: 8. This chain's CDR3 is CASSSPGTGHEKLFF. For the CDR3, the DNA is TGTGCCAGCAGTTCACCCGGGACAGGGCACGAAAAACTGTTTTTT.

The rearrangement uses TRBV5-1 and TRBJ1-1; D uncertain. Trimming pared 0 bases from V and 4 bases from J, leaving 10 bases between. The CDR3 contains 14 residues. CDR1 and CDR2 (germline): SGHRS, YFSETQ. DNA of the CDR3: TGCGCCAGCAGCTTGGAGGTAAGAGGCACTGAAGCTTTCTTT. Its translation is CASSLEVRGTEAFF.

The V call is TRBV29-1, the J call TRBJ2-2; weak D call: TRBD2 (5 bases). Germline V lookup: CDR1 SQVTM, CDR2 ANQGSEA. The CDR3 totals 13 residues. Trimming removed 3 bases at V and 3 bases at J, with 8 bases between. CDR3 coding DNA: TGCAGCGTTGAGGCCGGGGACACCGGGGAGCTGTTTTTT. This codes for CSVEAGDTGELFF.

The chain links TRBV2 to TRBJ1-5; D unclear. This CDR3 contains 16 residues. Germline lookup yields CDR1 SNHLY and CDR2 FYNNEI. The germline V and J ends were trimmed by 6 bases and 0 bases, with 15 bases remaining between them. The CDR3: CASRESTGNSNQPQHF. CDR3 coding DNA: TGTGCCAGCAGGGAATCGACGGGTAATAGCAATCAGCCCCAGCATTTT.

The V and J genes are TRBV5-1 and TRBJ1-3; D gene ambiguous. The ends were cut back, 3 bases at V and 4 bases at J, with 17 bases in the middle. Germline CDR1 reads SGHRS; CDR2 reads YFSETQ. CDR3 size: 16 residues. This chain's CDR3 is CASSSQTGVAGNTIYF. The CDR3 DNA reads as TGCGCCAGCAGCTCCCAAACCGGGGTTGCAGGAAACACCATATATTTT.

The DNA for the CDR3 is TGTGCCAGCAGCTTACCCCGGGCCAGGGGATTGTGGGATGGCTACACCTTC. It codes for CASSLPRARGLWDGYTF. The chain recombines TRBV7-2 with TRBJ1-2; D possibly corresponds to TRBD1 (6 bases). The germline V gene has CDR1 SGHTA and CDR2 FQGNSA. V lost 2 bases and J lost 6, with 22 bases in between. The CDR3 consists of 17 residues.

This clone was recorded a few times. This sequence joins TRBV14 and TRBJ2-7; possibly TRBD1 for D (6 bases). This CDR3 contains 13 residues. CDR1 is SGHDN, CDR2 FVKESK, per germline. V dropped 2 bases and J dropped 5 bases, with 10 bases sitting between them. The CDR3: CASSQRDTHEQYF. In DNA form, the CDR3 reads TGTGCCAGCAGCCAACGGGACACCCACGAGCAGTACTTC.

The sample holds one count of this clone. The gene calls are TRBV28 and TRBJ1-1; the match to TRBD1 covers 10 bases. In germline, CDR1 is MDHEN, CDR2 SYDVKM. The V and J ends lost 5 bases and 6 bases, in that order; junction bases with no gene match: 12. The CDR3 extends over 16 amino acids. In DNA form, the CDR3 reads TGTGCCAGCAGTCCGCCGGGACAGGGGAACGGGGCTGAAGCTTTCTTT. This gives the protein CASSPPGQGNGAEAFF.

V and J are TRBV29-1 and TRBJ2-2; 9 bases line up with TRBD1. This CDR3 region has 14 residues. Germline V gene sequence: CDR1 SQVTM, CDR2 ANQGSEA. V trimming: 6 bases; J trimming: 4 bases; junction bases outside the gene matches: 6. CDR3 sequence: CSVGDRVATGELFF. For the CDR3, the DNA is TGCAGCGTAGGGGACAGGGTCGCCACCGGGGAGCTGTTTTTT.

This clone appeared once. V is TRBV7-9 and J is TRBJ1-5; TRBD1 aligns across 8 bases. CDR1 is SEHNR and CDR2 is FQNEAQ in the germline V gene (reference sequence). The CDR3 consists of 15 residues. V gave up 2 bases and J gave up 6 bases; unmatched junction bases: 6. The CDR3 bases are TGTGCCAGCAGCTTAAGTGGACAGGGAAGTCAGCCCCAGCATTTT. It codes for CASSLSGQGSQPQHF. The full variable domain, with the rest looked up from reference TRBV7-9 and TRBJ1-5, is DTGVSQNPRHKITKRGQNVTFRCDPISEHNRLYWYRQTLGQGPEFLTYFQNEAQLEKSRLLSDRFSAERPKGSFSTLEIQRTEQGDSAMYLCASSLSGQGSQPQHFGDGTRLSIL.

V is TRBV5-8 and J is TRBJ2-1; D might be TRBD1 (5 bases). This CDR3 has 18 amino acids. The V and J ends lost 0 bases and 2 bases respectively, with 18 bases between them. CDR1 is SGHTS and CDR2 is YDEGEE in the germline V gene. Written as DNA, the CDR3 is TGTGCCAGCAGCTTGGGGGGCGAAGTTGCGCTCACCTACAATGAGCAGTTCTTC. Translated: CASSLGGEVALTYNEQFF.